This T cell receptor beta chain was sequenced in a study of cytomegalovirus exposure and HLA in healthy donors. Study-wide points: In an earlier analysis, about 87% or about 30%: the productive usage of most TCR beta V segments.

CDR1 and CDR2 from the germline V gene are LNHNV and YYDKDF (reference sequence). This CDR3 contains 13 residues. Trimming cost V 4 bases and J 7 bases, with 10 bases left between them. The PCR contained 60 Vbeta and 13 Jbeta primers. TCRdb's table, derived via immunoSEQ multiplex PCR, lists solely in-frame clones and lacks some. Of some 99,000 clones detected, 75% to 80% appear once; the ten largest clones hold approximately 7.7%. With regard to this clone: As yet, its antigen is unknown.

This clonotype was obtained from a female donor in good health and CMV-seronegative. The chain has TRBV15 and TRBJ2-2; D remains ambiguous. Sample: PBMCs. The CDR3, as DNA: TGTGCCACCAGCACTCCGCCGGGCGGGGAGCTGTTTTTT. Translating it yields CATSTPPGGELFF. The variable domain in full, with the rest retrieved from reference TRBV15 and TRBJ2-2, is DAMVIQNPRYQVTQFGKPVTLSCSQTLNHNVMYWYQQKSSQAPKLLFHYYDKDFNNEADTPDNFQSRRPNTSFCFLDIRSPGLGDTAMYLCATSTPPGGELFFGEGSRLTVL.